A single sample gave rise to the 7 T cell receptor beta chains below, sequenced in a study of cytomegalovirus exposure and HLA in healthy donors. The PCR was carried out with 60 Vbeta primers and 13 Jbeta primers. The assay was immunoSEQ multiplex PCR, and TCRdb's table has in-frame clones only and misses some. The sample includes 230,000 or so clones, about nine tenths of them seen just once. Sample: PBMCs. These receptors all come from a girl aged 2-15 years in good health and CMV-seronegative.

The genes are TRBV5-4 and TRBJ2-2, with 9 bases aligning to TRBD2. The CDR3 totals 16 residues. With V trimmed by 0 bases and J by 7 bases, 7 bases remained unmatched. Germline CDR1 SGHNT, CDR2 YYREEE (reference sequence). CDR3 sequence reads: CASSLGGRASDGELFF. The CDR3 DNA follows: TGTGCCAGCAGCTTGGGCGGGAGGGCCTCGGACGGGGAGCTGTTTTTT.

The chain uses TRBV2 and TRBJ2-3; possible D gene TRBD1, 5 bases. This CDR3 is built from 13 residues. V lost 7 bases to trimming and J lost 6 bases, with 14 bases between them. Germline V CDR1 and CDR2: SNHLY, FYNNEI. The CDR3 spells CASIPSGADTQYF. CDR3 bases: TGTGCCAGCATCCCGAGTGGGGCCGATACGCAGTATTTT. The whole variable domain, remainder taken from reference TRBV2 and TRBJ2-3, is EPEVTQTPSHQVTQMGQEVILRCVPISNHLYFYWYRQILGQKVEFLVSFYNNEISEKSEIFDDQFSVERPDGSNFTLKIRSTKLEDSAMYFCASIPSGADTQYFGPGTRLTVL.

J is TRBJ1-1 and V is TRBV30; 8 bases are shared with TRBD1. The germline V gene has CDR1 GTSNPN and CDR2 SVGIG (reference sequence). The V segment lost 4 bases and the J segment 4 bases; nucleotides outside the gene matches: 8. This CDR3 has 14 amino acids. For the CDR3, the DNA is TGTGCCTGGACCCCAGGGGGCCAGGGCACTGAAGCTTTCTTT. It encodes CAWTPGGQGTEAFF. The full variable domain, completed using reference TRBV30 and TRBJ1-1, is SQTIHQWPATLVQPVGSPLSLECTVEGTSNPNLYWYRQAAGRGLQLLFYSVGIGQISSEVPQNLSASRPQDRQFILSSKKLLLSDSGFYLCAWTPGGQGTEAFFGQGTRLTVV.

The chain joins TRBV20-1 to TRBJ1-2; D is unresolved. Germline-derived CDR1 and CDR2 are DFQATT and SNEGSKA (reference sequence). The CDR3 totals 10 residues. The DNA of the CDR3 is TGCAGCCAGTATCTGGAGGGCTACACCTTC. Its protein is CSQYLEGYTF.

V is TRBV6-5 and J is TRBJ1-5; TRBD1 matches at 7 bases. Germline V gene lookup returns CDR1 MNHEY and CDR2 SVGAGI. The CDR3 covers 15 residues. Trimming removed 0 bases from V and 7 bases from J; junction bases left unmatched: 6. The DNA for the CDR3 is TGTGCCAGCAGTTACTCAGGGTCAGGGGGGCAGCCCCAGCATTTT. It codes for CASSYSGSGGQPQHF.

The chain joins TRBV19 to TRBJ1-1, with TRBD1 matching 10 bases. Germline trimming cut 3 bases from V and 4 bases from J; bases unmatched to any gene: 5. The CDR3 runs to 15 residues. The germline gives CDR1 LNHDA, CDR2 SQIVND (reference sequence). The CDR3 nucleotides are TGTGCCAGTAGTATCGACAGGGGGCAAGGCACTGAAGCTTTCTTT. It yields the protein CASSIDRGQGTEAFF. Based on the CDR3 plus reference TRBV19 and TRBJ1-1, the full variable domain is DGGITQSPKYLFRKEGQNVTLSCEQNLNHDAMYWYRQDPGQGLRLIYYSQIVNDFQKGDIAEGYSVSREKKESFPLTVTSAQKNPTAFYLCASSIDRGQGTEAFFGQGTRLTVV.

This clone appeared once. The chain's CDR3 is CASSAAGLAYEQYF. CDR3 nucleotides: TGTGCCAGCAGCGCCGCTGGACTAGCCTACGAGCAGTACTTC. The chain carries TRBV7-9 and TRBJ2-7; 7 bases align to TRBD2. The V gene end was trimmed by 5 bases and the J gene end by 2 bases; junction bases not matched to a gene: 6. The CDR3 spans 14 residues. CDR1 is SEHNR and CDR2 is FQNEAQ in the germline V gene (reference sequence).